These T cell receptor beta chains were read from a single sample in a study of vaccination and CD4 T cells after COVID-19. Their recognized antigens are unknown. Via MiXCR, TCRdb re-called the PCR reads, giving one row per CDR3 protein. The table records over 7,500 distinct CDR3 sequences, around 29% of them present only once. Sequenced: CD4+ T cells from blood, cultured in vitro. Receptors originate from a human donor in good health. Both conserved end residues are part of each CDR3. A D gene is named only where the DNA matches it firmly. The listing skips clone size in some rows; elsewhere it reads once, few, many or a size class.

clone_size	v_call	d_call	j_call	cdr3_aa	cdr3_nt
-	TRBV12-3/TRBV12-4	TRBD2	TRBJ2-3	CASSSPSSGSTDTQYF	TGTGCCAGCAGTAGCCCGTCTAGCGGGTCGACAGATACGCAGTATTTT
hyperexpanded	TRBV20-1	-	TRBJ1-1	CSARGAVNTEAFF	TGCAGTGCTAGAGGGGCAGTGAACACTGAAGCTTTCTTT
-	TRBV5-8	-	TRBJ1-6	CASSLREGNSPLHF	TGTGCCAGCAGCTTGAGGGAAGGGAATTCACCCCTCCACTTT
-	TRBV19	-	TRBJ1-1	CASSIVNRETEAFF	TGTGCCAGTAGTATAGTTAACAGGGAGACTGAAGCTTTCTTT
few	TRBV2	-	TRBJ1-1	CATCLQMNTEAFF	TGTGCCACCTGCCTACAGATGAACACTGAAGCTTTCTTT
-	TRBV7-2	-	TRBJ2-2	CASTGLAVAGELFF	TGTGCCAGCACCGGGTTGGCGGTCGCCGGGGAGCTGTTTTTT
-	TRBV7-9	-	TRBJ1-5	CASSLGPRDGNQPQHF	TGTGCCAGCAGCTTAGGTCCCAGGGATGGCAATCAGCCCCAGCATTTT
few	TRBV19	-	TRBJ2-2	CASSIGPAANTGELFF	TGTGCCAGTAGTATAGGTCCCGCTGCGAACACCGGGGAGCTGTTTTTT
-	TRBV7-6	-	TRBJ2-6	CASSRDITSSGANVLTF	TGTGCCAGCAGCCGGGACATTACCAGCTCTGGGGCCAACGTCCTGACTTTC
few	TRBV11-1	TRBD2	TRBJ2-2	CASSVTSANTGELFF	TGTGCCAGCAGCGTGACTAGCGCGAACACCGGGGAGCTGTTTTTT
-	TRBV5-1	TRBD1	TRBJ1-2	CASSLGTGDDGYTF	TGCGCCAGCAGCCTAGGGACAGGTGATGATGGCTACACCTTC
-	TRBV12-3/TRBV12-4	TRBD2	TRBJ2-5	CATKGPAGGETQYF	TGTGCCACGAAGGGGCCAGCGGGGGGAGAGACCCAGTACTTC
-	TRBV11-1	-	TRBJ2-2	CASSNGGRGIRELFF	TGTGCCAGCAGCAACGGGGGGCGGGGGATCAGGGAGCTGTTTTTT
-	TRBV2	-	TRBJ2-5	CASTGVQWETQYF	TGTGCCAGCACTGGGGTACAGTGGGAGACCCAGTACTTC
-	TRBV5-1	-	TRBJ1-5	CASSLEGGSQPQHF	TGCGCCAGCAGCTTGGAGGGTGGGAGTCAGCCCCAGCATTTT